These 23 T cell receptor beta chains originate from one sample sequenced in a study of early T cells in non-severe SARS-CoV-2 infection. TCRdb independently ran MiXCR on the 5' RACE reads; one entry per CDR3 protein. The repertoire has roughly 47,000 distinct CDR3 sequences, less than 7.5% of them found once; the top ten carry roughly 2.8%. This specimen consisted of whole blood, obtained at baseline. Source of these receptors: an adult who was a healthcare worker with PCR-confirmed SARS-CoV-2 infection or an uninfected control (not recorded which).

This clonotype was seen at least ten times. The chain links TRBV12-3 or TRBV12-4 to TRBJ1-2; 7 bases agree with TRBD1. V gave up 6 bases and J gave up 4 bases; unmatched junction bases: 5. The CDR3 spans 13 residues. CDR3: CASRLTGTYGYTF. CDR3 bases: TGTGCCAGCAGACTGACAGGGACCTATGGCTACACCTTC.

This clonotype was picked up many times. The V and J genes are TRBV11-2 and TRBJ2-5; D remains unclear. Trimming cost V 1 base and J 5 bases, with 8 bases left between them. CDR3 length: 13 amino acids. The germline gives CDR1 SGHAT, CDR2 FQNNGV. The CDR3 region has the DNA TGTGCCAGCAGCTTAGTTGCAAGGGAGACCCAGTACTTC. Amino acid sequence: CASSLVARETQYF.

This clonotype was recorded a few times. This chain connects TRBV27 to TRBJ2-3, with 8 bases aligning to TRBD1. This CDR3 spans 20 amino acids. V trimming: 0 bases; J trimming: 5 bases; junction bases outside the gene matches: 19. Germline V gene data show CDR1 as MNHEY and CDR2 as SMNVEV (reference sequence). DNA of the CDR3: TGTGCCAGCAGTTTATCTAGTTGGGGCGGGGCAGGGGGCAAAGGAGATACGCAGTATTTT. Encoded protein: CASSLSSWGGAGGKGDTQYF.

The V gene is TRBV29-1, the J gene TRBJ1-1, with D perhaps matching TRBD1 (5 bases). Germline CDR1 is SQVTM and CDR2 is ANQGSEA. This CDR3 contains 11 residues. V was pared by 3 bases and J by 4 bases, with 6 bases between. In DNA form, the CDR3 reads TGCAGCGTTGACGGGGGCACTGAAGCTTTCTTT. It specifies CSVDGGTEAFF.

In this sample, this clonotype turned up many times. The chain employs TRBV7-2 and TRBJ1-1; D is perhaps TRBD1 (5 bases). CDR3 length: 14 amino acids. Looked up from germline, CDR1 is SGHTA and CDR2 is FQGNSA. V was clipped by 4 bases and J by 5 bases, with 14 bases between them. CDR3 bases: TGTGCCAGCAGCTCACTCTGGGGGGGTACTGAAGCTTTCTTT. It encodes CASSSLWGGTEAFF.

This clonotype has at least ten counts. The chain uses TRBV9 and TRBJ1-4, with no clear D. V shed 3 bases and J shed 5 bases, with 14 bases lying between them. Germline V gene data show CDR1 as SGDLS and CDR2 as YYNGEE. This CDR3 spans 15 amino acids. The CDR3, as DNA: TGTGCCAGCAGCGCCCCATCGTTAGGAAATGAAAAACTGTTTTTT. Translating gives CASSAPSLGNEKLFF.

The chain's CDR3 is CSARAPGQDGQYF. The DNA of the CDR3 is TGCAGTGCTAGAGCCCCGGGACAGGACGGGCAGTACTTC. The rearrangement uses TRBV20-1 and TRBJ2-7; 8 bases map to TRBD1. After removal of 1 base from V and 9 bases from J, the junction contained 8 bases not matched to a gene. The germline V gene encodes CDR1 DFQATT and CDR2 SNEGSKA (reference sequence). This CDR3 is 13 amino acids long.

This clonotype was seen ten or more times. The V call is TRBV7-9, the J call TRBJ2-2; D is perhaps TRBD2 (5 bases). The germline V gene encodes CDR1 SEHNR and CDR2 FQNEAQ (reference sequence). V lost 5 bases and J lost 8, with 18 bases in between. The CDR3 loop spans 15 amino acids. CDR3 sequence reads: CASSAQGLIPGELFF. The CDR3, as DNA: TGTGCCAGCAGCGCCCAAGGACTGATCCCGGGGGAGCTGTTTTTT.

The chain couples TRBV5-1 to TRBJ2-3; 12 nucleotides line up with TRBD2. The CDR3 sequence is 16 residues long. V lost 4 bases, J lost 4 bases, and 7 bases stayed unmatched. The V gene's germline CDR1 is SGHRS and CDR2 YFSETQ. The CDR3 is CASSARTSGAADTQYF. For the CDR3, the DNA is TGCGCCAGCAGCGCCCGGACTAGCGGGGCAGCAGATACGCAGTATTTT.

The chain uses TRBV7-2 and TRBJ2-1; TRBD1 aligns across 7 bases. Germline trimming cut 5 bases from V and 4 bases from J; bases unmatched to any gene: 11. The germline V gene encodes CDR1 SGHTA and CDR2 FQGNSA. The CDR3 contains 16 residues. The CDR3 protein is CASSRSRDSGYNEQFF. The CDR3 coding sequence is TGTGCCAGCAGCCGAAGCCGGGACAGTGGGTACAATGAGCAGTTCTTC.

This clonotype has at least ten counts. The CDR3 spells CASSLEVGGLAGEQFF. The CDR3 region has the DNA TGTGCCAGCAGCTTAGAAGTGGGAGGACTAGCGGGGGAGCAGTTCTTC. The chain has TRBV13 and TRBJ2-1, with 12 bases aligning to TRBD2. The CDR3 is 16 amino acids. V was clipped by 1 base and J by 10 bases; unmatched bases: 8. Germline assignment: CDR1 PRHDT and CDR2 FYEKMQ (reference sequence).

This clonotype occurred a few times. This rearrangement joins TRBV18 to TRBJ2-1; D possibly corresponds to TRBD1 (5 bases). Germline V CDR1 and CDR2: KGHSH, LQKENI. This CDR3 is built from 16 residues. The V gene lost 0 bases and the J gene lost 2 bases, with 11 bases spanning the gap. The CDR3 coding sequence is TGTGCCAGCTCACCACCGGCTACAGGCGCCTACAATGAGCAGTTCTTC. Residues: CASSPPATGAYNEQFF. The whole variable domain, remainder taken from reference TRBV18 and TRBJ2-1, is NAGVMQNPRHLVRRRGQEARLRCSPMKGHSHVYWYRQLPEEGLKFMVYLQKENIIDESGMPKERFSAEFPKEGPSILRIQQVVRGDSAAYFCASSPPATGAYNEQFFGPGTRLTVL.

This clonotype was recorded many times. This chain links TRBV2 with TRBJ2-3, with D tentatively TRBD2 (6 bases). V was shortened by 7 bases and J by 0 bases, with 17 bases between the two germline ends. This CDR3 spans 16 amino acids. CDR1 SNHLY and CDR2 FYNNEI come from the germline V gene. The CDR3 reads CASTSPRDSSTDTQYF. The CDR3 nucleotides read TGTGCCAGCACAAGCCCCCGGGACTCTAGCACAGATACGCAGTATTTT.

This clonotype was counted many times. This rearrangement joins TRBV4-3 to TRBJ2-3; possible D gene TRBD2, 6 bases. This CDR3 has 18 residues. Trimming removed 0 bases at V and 1 base at J, with 17 bases between. Germline CDR1 and CDR2: LGHNA and YSLEER. CDR3 DNA: TGCGCCAGCAGCCAAGATTTCCCTAGTTGGGAGGGCACAGATACGCAGTATTTT. This translates into CASSQDFPSWEGTDTQYF.

This clonotype has a count of ten or more. This chain joins TRBV5-6 and TRBJ1-1; no reliable D call. Germline lookup yields CDR1 SGHDT and CDR2 YYEEEE. This CDR3 has 14 residues. V was shortened by 4 bases and J by 1 base, with 11 bases between the two germline ends. CDR3 in DNA: TGTGCCAGCAGCCCCGTTAGGCCGAACACTGAAGCTTTCTTT. Its translation is CASSPVRPNTEAFF. The full variable domain, rest sourced from reference TRBV5-6 and TRBJ1-1, is DAGVTQSPTHLIKTRGQQVTLRCSPKSGHDTVSWYQQALGQGPQFIFQYYEEEERQRGNFPDRFSGHQFPNYSSELNVNALLLGDSALYLCASSPVRPNTEAFFGQGTRLTVV.

The V gene is TRBV10-3, the J gene TRBJ2-7; D unclear. CDR1 ENHRY and CDR2 SYGVKD come from the germline V gene. This CDR3 region has 14 residues. V lost 2 bases to trimming and J lost 0 bases, with 8 bases between them. The CDR3 loop is CAISEEGRSYEQYF. CDR3 DNA sequence: TGTGCCATCAGTGAGGAAGGGCGCTCCTACGAGCAGTACTTC.

This clonotype was counted between two and nine times. The chain is built from TRBV7-9 and TRBJ2-1, with D possibly TRBD2 on 7 matching bases. This CDR3 is 17 amino acids long. The ends were cut back, 1 base at V and 2 bases at J, with 15 bases in the middle. Germline-derived CDR1 and CDR2 are SEHNR and FQNEAQ (reference sequence). CDR3 residues: CASSLGQGGATYNEQFF. In DNA, the CDR3 is TGTGCCAGCAGCTTAGGTCAAGGGGGGGCCACCTACAATGAGCAGTTCTTC.

This clonotype was seen a few times. CDR3 nucleotide sequence: TGTGCCAGCAGTGCCTACAGGGGTGAAGCTTTCTTT. Its protein is CASSAYRGEAFF. The V call is TRBV6-1, the J call TRBJ1-1, with TRBD1 matching over 7 bases. This CDR3 is built from 12 residues. The germline V gene encodes CDR1 MNHNS and CDR2 SASEGT. J was trimmed by 7 bases and V by 4 bases; bases with no gene match: 3.

This clonotype was seen at least ten times. The chain is built from TRBV6-5 and TRBJ2-2; either TRBD1 or TRBD2 may fit D (5 bases each). This CDR3 spans 16 amino acids. Between the trimmed V and J ends, which lost 6 bases and 1 base, there was a span of 15 bases. From germline, CDR1 is MNHEY and CDR2 SVGAGI. This CDR3 is CASSSPGLGNTGELFF. The CDR3 DNA reads TGTGCCAGCAGCTCACCGGGGCTGGGGAACACCGGGGAGCTGTTTTTT.

The rearrangement links TRBV4-3 to TRBJ2-4; D not certain. V lost 0 bases and J lost 10, with 4 bases in between. The germline CDR1 and CDR2 sequences are LGHNA and YSLEER. This CDR3 is 11 amino acids long. For the CDR3, the DNA is TGCGCCAGCAGCCAAGAACGAATTCAGTACTTC. Translation: CASSQERIQYF.

V is TRBV20-1 and J is TRBJ1-2, with 8 bases fitting TRBD1. This CDR3 contains 14 residues. Per the germline V gene, CDR1 is DFQATT and CDR2 is SNEGSKA (reference sequence). V shed 3 bases and J 2 bases; nucleotides not matched to a gene: 5. CDR3 sequence (DNA): TGCAGTGCTAGGGGACAGGCGACCAACTATGGCTACACCTTC. Its translation is CSARGQATNYGYTF.

The V gene is TRBV7-2, the J gene TRBJ2-3, with 8 bases lining up with TRBD1. The CDR3 loop spans 15 amino acids. V was pared by 5 bases and J by 2 bases, with 6 bases of the junction left unmatched. Germline lookup yields CDR1 SGHTA and CDR2 FQGNSA. The CDR3 spells CASSPRQGHTDTQYF. In DNA, the CDR3 is TGTGCCAGCAGCCCCCGACAGGGGCACACAGATACGCAGTATTTT.

Here the CDR3 DNA reads TGCGCCAGCAGCCAAGCCGGAAGGGGCTACACCTTC. Protein: CASSQAGRGYTF. This chain uses TRBV4-3 with TRBJ1-2; no clear D. The CDR3 sequence is 12 residues long. Germline assignment: CDR1 LGHNA and CDR2 YSLEER. V was cut by 1 base and J by 8 bases, with 8 bases left in between.